This T cell receptor beta chain was recorded in a study of T cells after yellow fever vaccination. Findings of the study overall: The CD4 and CD8 compartments had a small share of their clonotypes in common.

In making TCR cDNA, 5'RACE template switching added a universal primer site and UMIs to it. TCRdb analysed the 5' RACE reads with MiXCR anew, one entry per CDR3 protein. The top ten hold approximately 15% of the sample, which has more than 450,000 distinct CDR3 sequences, 21% seen once. V trimming: 0 bases; J trimming: 4 bases; junction bases outside the gene matches: 17. This CDR3 is built from 19 residues. Per germline, CDR1 SGHRS and CDR2 YFSETQ. About this clonotype itself: Its target is unknown.

The J gene is TRBJ1-2, the V gene TRBV5-1; 8 bases agree with TRBD1. This clonotype was sampled from a man aged 18 to 29 who received the YFV17D yellow fever vaccine. Sequencing was performed on PBMCs, taken roughly 23 days after the first yellow fever vaccination. As DNA, the CDR3 is TGCGCCAGCAGCTTGGCCGCCTGGACAGGGACGTCAAAAGGCTATGGCTACACCTTC. This encodes CASSLAAWTGTSKGYGYTF.